The 8 T cell receptor beta chains listed next were all sequenced from one sample in a study of naive and memory T cell subsets (dated by TCRdb to about 2017). The receptor library was made with UMI-ligation and nested PCR. The instrument was an Illumina MiSeq. To cover both TRBC1 and TRBC2, the beta constant-region primer consisted of an equimolar mix of two oligonucleotides. Four rounds of PCR were used to amplify ligated cDNA, with nested alpha and beta constant-region primers being used together with the SP2 primer. TCRdb passed the public sequencing reads through fastp at Q25 and MiXCR, retaining productive beta sequences. One record per CDR3 amino acid sequence lists the most common genes and DNA. The sample profile shows tens of thousands of distinct CDR3 sequences; 9% to 9.5% of them were found once. Of the sample, 0.95% to 1.5% falls within the top ten clones. The source material was naive CD8+ T cells from blood. This specimen's cell subset or site label, interpreted: naive T cells, CD45RA high CD27+. Receptors were obtained from a human donor in good health.

In this sample, this clonotype turned up a few times. The chain recombines TRBV9 with TRBJ2-1; weak D call: TRBD2 (6 bases). From germline, CDR1 is SGDLS and CDR2 YYNGEE. This CDR3 region has 16 residues. Trimming shortened V by 2 bases and J by 0 bases, and 12 bases separated the two germline ends. The CDR3 DNA reads as TGTGCCAGCAGCGTTCAGCGGGCCAACTCCTACAATGAGCAGTTCTTC. Protein product: CASSVQRANSYNEQFF.

The chain combines TRBV9 with TRBJ2-2, with a tentative D call TRBD2 (5 bases). The germline V and J ends were trimmed by 3 bases and 4 bases, with 19 bases remaining between them. Germline V CDR1 and CDR2: SGDLS, YYNGEE. This CDR3 is built from 17 residues. CDR3 coding DNA: TGTGCCAGCAGCGAGCCCTTAGCGAGTTCGGGCACCGGGGAGCTGTTTTTT. This gives the protein CASSEPLASSGTGELFF.

This clonotype appeared a few times. The gene calls are TRBV4-2 and TRBJ2-7; TRBD2 matches 8 bases. This CDR3 region has 14 residues. Trimming removed 0 bases from V and 9 bases from J; junction bases left unmatched: 7. Germline V gives CDR1 LGHNA, CDR2 YNFKEQ. CDR3 DNA sequence: TGTGCCAGCAGCCAAGAGTCCCGGGAGGGAGCGCAGTACTTC. This translates into CASSQESREGAQYF.

This clonotype was found a few times. The CDR3 is CASSYPGWDTQYF. CDR3 sequence (DNA): TGTGCCAGCAGTTACCCGGGATGGGATACGCAGTATTTT. The chain recombines TRBV6-2 or TRBV6-3 with TRBJ2-3, with a tentative D call TRBD2 (5 bases). V was shortened by 2 bases and J by 6 bases, with 9 bases between the two germline ends. The CDR3 loop spans 13 amino acids. Looked up from germline, CDR1 is MNHEY and CDR2 is SVGEGT.

This clonotype was counted only a few times. The chain joins TRBV5-1 to TRBJ2-3; TRBD1 matches 11 bases. J lost 1 base, V lost 0 bases, and 13 bases had no gene match. CDR1 is SGHRS, CDR2 YFSETQ, per germline. The CDR3 consists of 20 residues. In nucleotides, the CDR3 is TGCGCCAGCAGCTTGGAATGGTCCCCCAGGACAGGGGGCGGCACAGATACGCAGTATTTT. Amino acid sequence: CASSLEWSPRTGGGTDTQYF.

This clonotype was seen a handful of times. This sequence joins TRBV7-2 and TRBJ2-4, with 7 bases that match TRBD2. Germline loops: CDR1 SGHTA, CDR2 FQGNSA. Trimming cost V 2 bases and J 0 bases; bases outside gene matches: 4. This CDR3 comprises 16 residues. The CDR3 spells CASSLRLAGAKNIQYF. CDR3 nucleotides: TGTGCCAGCAGCTTACGTTTAGCGGGAGCCAAAAACATTCAGTACTTC.

This clonotype was counted between two and nine times. V and J are TRBV6-5 and TRBJ2-1; TRBD2 agrees at 8 bases. J gave up 2 bases and V 4 bases, and 4 bases lay outside the gene matches. The CDR3 contains 15 residues. The germline V gene encodes CDR1 MNHEY and CDR2 SVGAGI. In DNA, the CDR3 is TGTGCCAGCAGTTCAGCGGGAGCAACCTACAATGAGCAGTTCTTC. This codes for CASSSAGATYNEQFF.

Only a few counts were recorded for this clonotype. The V call is TRBV12-3 or TRBV12-4, the J call TRBJ2-1; D not certain. CDR3 length equals 15 residues. Deletions cut 6 bases from V and 1 base from J, with 13 bases between. CDR3 sequence reads: CASSSPSTSYNEQFF. The CDR3, as DNA: TGTGCCAGCAGCTCCCCGAGTACATCCTACAATGAGCAGTTCTTC.